This TCR beta chain was sequenced for a study of technical replicates of blood from several donors. Repertoires were generated with immunoSEQ multiplex PCR, while TCRdb's copy carries only in-frame clones and drops some. The sample shows tens of thousands of clones, 93% of them seen only once. What was sequenced was T cells isolated from PBMCs. The TCR was taken from a human donor in good health.

CDR3: CASSLEHPNEQFF. In DNA form, the CDR3 reads TGTGCCAGCAGCTTAGAACACCCCAATGAGCAGTTCTTC. The gene calls are TRBV11-3 and TRBJ2-1; D call uncertain. The V and J ends lost 0 bases and 6 bases respectively, with 6 bases between them. CDR3 length equals 13 residues. The germline V gene has CDR1 SGHNT and CDR2 YENEEA.